The clone carrying this TCR beta chain was seen a handful of times. Each of the donors had about 9.9 milliliters of peripheral blood drawn into EDTA-treated Vacutainer tubes. Primed by a sample-barcoded 5' primer and a J-beta primer mix, a second PCR proceeded for about 6 to 12 cycles. MiXCR, run by TCRdb on the 5' RACE reads, gives a single entry per CDR3 protein. The sample has 550,000 to 650,000 distinct CDR3 sequences, around a quarter seen once. Losses at the gene ends were 8 bases for V and 4 bases for J; bases not matched to a gene: 10. The CDR3 is made up of 14 amino acids. Germline CDR1 is ENHRY and CDR2 is SYGVKD. The entry originates in a study of blood T cells in healthy people across ages. This sample was also put to use in a study of T cells of mothers and their children. That paper notes: cDNA was synthesized from all extracted RNA at about 1.4 ug per reaction.

The chain recombines TRBV10-3 with TRBJ2-5; 7 bases fit TRBD2. This TCR was recovered from a boy aged 2 to 10 in good health. The sequenced material came from blood. The CDR3 protein is CAISPGGGVETQYF. CDR3 DNA: TGTGCCATCTCCCCGGGCGGGGGTGTAGAGACCCAGTACTTC.